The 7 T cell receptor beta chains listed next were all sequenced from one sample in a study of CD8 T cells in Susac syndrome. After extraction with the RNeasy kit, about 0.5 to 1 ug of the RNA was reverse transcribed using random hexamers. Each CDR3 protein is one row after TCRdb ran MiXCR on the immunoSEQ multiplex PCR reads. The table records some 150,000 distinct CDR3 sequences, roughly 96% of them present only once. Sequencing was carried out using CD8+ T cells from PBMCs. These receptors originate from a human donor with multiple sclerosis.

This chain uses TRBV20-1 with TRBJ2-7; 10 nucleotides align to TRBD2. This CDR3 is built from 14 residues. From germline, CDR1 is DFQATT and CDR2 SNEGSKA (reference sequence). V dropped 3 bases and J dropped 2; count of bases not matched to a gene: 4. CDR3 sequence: CSASPLAGPYEQYV. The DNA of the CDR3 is TGCAGTGCTAGTCCACTAGCGGGACCCTACGAGCAGTACGTC.

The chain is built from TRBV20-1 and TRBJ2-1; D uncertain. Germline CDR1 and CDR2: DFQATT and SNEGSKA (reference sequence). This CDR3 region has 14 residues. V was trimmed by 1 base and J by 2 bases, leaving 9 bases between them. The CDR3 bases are TGCAGTGCTAGAGGGTTTCAGACCTACAATGAGCAGTTCTTC. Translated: CSARGFQTYNEQFF.

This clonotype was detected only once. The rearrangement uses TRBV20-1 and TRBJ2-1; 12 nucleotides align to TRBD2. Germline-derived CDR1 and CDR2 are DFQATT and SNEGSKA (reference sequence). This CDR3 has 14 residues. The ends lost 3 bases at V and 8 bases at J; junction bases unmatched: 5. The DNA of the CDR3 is TGCAGTGCTAGCCGGCTAGCGGGGGGGGATGAGCAGTTCTTC. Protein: CSASRLAGGDEQFF.

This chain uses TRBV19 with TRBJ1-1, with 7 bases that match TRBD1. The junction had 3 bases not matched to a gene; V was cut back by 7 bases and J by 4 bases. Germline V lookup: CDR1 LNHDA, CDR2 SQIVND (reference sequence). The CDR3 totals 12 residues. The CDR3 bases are TGTGCCAGTAAATCAGGGGGCACTGAAGCTTTCTTT. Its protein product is CASKSGGTEAFF. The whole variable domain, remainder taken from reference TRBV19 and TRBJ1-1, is DGGITQSPKYLFRKEGQNVTLSCEQNLNHDAMYWYRQDPGQGLRLIYYSQIVNDFQKGDIAEGYSVSREKKESFPLTVTSAQKNPTAFYLCASKSGGTEAFFGQGTRLTVV.

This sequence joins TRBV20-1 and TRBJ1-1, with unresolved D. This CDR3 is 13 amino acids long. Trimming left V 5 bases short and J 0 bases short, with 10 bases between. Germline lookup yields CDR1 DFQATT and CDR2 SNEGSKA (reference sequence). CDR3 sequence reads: CSAPGGMNTEAFF. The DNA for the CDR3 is TGCAGTGCTCCCGGAGGTATGAACACTGAAGCTTTCTTT.

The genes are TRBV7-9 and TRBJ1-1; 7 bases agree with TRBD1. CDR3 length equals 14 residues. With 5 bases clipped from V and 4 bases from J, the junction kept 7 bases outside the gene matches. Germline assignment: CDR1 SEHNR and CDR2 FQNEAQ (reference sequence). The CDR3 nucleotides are TGTGCCAGCAGCCTTCGACAGGGCGCCACTGAAGCTTTCTTT. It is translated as CASSLRQGATEAFF.

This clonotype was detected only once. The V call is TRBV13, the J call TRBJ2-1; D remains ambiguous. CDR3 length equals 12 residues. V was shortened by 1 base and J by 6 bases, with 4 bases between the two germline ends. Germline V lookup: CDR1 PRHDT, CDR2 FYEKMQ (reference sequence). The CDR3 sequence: CASSLATNEQFF. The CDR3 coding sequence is TGTGCCAGCAGCTTAGCTACCAATGAGCAGTTCTTC.